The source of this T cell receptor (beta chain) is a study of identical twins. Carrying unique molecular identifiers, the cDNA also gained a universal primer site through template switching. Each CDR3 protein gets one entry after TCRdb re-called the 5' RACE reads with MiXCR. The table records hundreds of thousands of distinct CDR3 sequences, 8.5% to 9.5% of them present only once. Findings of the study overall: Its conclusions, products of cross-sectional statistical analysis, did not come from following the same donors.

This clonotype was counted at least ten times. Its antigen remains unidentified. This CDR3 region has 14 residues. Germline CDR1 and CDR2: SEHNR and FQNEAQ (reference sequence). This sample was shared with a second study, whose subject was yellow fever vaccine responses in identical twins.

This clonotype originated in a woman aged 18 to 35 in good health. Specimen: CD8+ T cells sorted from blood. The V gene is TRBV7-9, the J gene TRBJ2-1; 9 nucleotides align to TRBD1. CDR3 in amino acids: CVEEQGANYNEQFF. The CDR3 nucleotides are TGTGTCGAAGAACAGGGGGCGAATTACAATGAGCAGTTCTTC.